A single sample gave rise to the 7 T cell receptor beta chains below, sequenced in a study of PD-1 blockade in mismatch repair-deficient tumors. TCRdb keeps only in-frame clones here, not all; method: immunoSEQ multiplex PCR. The data show roughly 120,000 clones, approximately 80% seen once. Sequenced here: peripheral blood, sampled 60 weeks after starting pembrolizumab. These receptors were collected from an adult with mismatch repair-deficient cancer.

V usage is TRBV7-9 and J usage is TRBJ1-3; D perhaps matches TRBD1 (6 bases). Germline CDR1 and CDR2: SEHNR and FQNEAQ (reference sequence). Trimming removed 5 bases at V and 4 bases at J, with 12 bases between. The CDR3 loop spans 14 amino acids. This CDR3 is CASSSGTHGNTIYF. For the CDR3, the DNA is TGTGCCAGCAGCAGCGGGACACACGGAAACACCATATATTTT. Filled out from reference TRBV7-9 and TRBJ1-3, the complete variable domain reads DTGVSQNPRHKITKRGQNVTFRCDPISEHNRLYWYRQTLGQGPEFLTYFQNEAQLEKSRLLSDRFSAERPKGSFSTLEIQRTEQGDSAMYLCASSSGTHGNTIYFGEGSWLTVV.

The chain recombines TRBV6-1 with TRBJ1-2; D is ambiguous. CDR3 length: 10 residues. Trimming removed 11 bases from V and 6 bases from J, with 10 bases in between. Germline values: CDR1 MNHNS, CDR2 SASEGT. The CDR3 DNA follows: TGTGCCGCCCGGCAGAATGGCTACACCTTC. The encoded protein is CAARQNGYTF.

The chain joins TRBV18 to TRBJ1-1, with 10 bases matching TRBD1. Germline V gives CDR1 KGHSH, CDR2 LQKENI. Germline trimming cut 3 bases from V and 2 bases from J; bases unmatched to any gene: 9. This CDR3 region has 17 residues. For the CDR3, the DNA is TGTGCCAGCTCACCGGTTCGGGACAGGGGAGTTAACACTGAAGCTTTCTTT. Residues: CASSPVRDRGVNTEAFF.

The chain couples TRBV5-1 to TRBJ2-2; tentative D call: TRBD1 (7 bases). Trimming shortened V by 4 bases and J by 5 bases, and 21 bases separated the two germline ends. The germline V gene encodes CDR1 SGHRS and CDR2 YFSETQ. The CDR3 runs 17 residues. The CDR3: CASSALAGQAGTGELFF. CDR3 coding DNA: TGCGCCAGCAGCGCCCTAGCCGGACAGGCGGGGACCGGGGAGCTGTTTTTT.

The chain carries TRBV9 and TRBJ2-3; D perhaps matches TRBD2 (5 bases). The CDR3 runs to 14 residues. V gave up 0 bases and J gave up 5 bases, with 10 bases separating them. Germline CDR1 and CDR2: SGDLS and YYNGEE. The CDR3 DNA sequence: TGTGCCAGCAGCGTAGGAGGGAGTTTAGATACGCAGTATTTT. It specifies CASSVGGSLDTQYF.

This clone was counted between two and nine times. The V gene is TRBV4-3, the J gene TRBJ2-5; D is tentatively TRBD1 or TRBD2 (7 bases each). V lost 1 base to trimming and J lost 2 bases, with 14 bases between them. Germline values: CDR1 LGHNA, CDR2 YSLEER. The CDR3 length is 16 residues. The CDR3 sequence is CASSQGQGGVQETQYF. CDR3 nucleotides: TGCGCCAGCAGCCAAGGGCAGGGGGGGGTACAAGAGACCCAGTACTTC.

This CDR3 is CASSYSPRGETQYF. CDR3 bases: TGTGCCAGCAGTTACTCCCCCAGAGGGGAGACCCAGTACTTC. The genes are TRBV6-5 and TRBJ2-5, with D maybe TRBD2 (5 bases). CDR1 is MNHEY and CDR2 is SVGAGI in the germline V gene. The germline V and J ends were trimmed by 0 bases and 5 bases, with 10 bases remaining between them. This CDR3 spans 14 amino acids.